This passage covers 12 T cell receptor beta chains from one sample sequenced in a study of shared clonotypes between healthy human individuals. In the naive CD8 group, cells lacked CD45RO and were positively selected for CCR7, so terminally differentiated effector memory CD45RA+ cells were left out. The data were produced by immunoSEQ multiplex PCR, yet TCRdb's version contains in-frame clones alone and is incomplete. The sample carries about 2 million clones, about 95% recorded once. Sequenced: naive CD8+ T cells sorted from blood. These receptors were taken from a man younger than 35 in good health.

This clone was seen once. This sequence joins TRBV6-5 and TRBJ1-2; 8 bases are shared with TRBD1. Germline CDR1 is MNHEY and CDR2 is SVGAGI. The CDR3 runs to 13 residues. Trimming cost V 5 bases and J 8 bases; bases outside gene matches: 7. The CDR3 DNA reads TGTGCCAGCAGTCCAGGGGGCTCTTGGGGCTACACCTTC. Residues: CASSPGGSWGYTF.

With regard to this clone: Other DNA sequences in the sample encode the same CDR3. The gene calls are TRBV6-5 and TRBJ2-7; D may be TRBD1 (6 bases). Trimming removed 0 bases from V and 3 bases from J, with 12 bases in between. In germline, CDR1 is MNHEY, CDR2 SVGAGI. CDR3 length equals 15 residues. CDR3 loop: CASSYSGQGSYEQYF. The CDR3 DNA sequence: TGTGCCAGCAGTTACTCAGGGCAGGGGAGCTACGAGCAGTACTTC.

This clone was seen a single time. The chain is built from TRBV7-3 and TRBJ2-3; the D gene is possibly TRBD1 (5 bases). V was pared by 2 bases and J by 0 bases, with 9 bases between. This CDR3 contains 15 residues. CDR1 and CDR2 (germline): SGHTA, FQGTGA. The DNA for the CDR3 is TGTGCCAGCAGCTTACTTCCAGGGAGCACAGATACGCAGTATTTT. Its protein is CASSLLPGSTDTQYF.

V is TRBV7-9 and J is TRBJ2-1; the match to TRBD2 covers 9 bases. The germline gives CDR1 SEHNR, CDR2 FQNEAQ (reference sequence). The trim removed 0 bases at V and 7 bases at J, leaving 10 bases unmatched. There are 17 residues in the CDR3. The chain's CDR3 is CASSLALGGGAWNEQFF. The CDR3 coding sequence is TGTGCCAGCAGCTTAGCGCTGGGCGGGGGGGCGTGGAATGAGCAGTTCTTC.

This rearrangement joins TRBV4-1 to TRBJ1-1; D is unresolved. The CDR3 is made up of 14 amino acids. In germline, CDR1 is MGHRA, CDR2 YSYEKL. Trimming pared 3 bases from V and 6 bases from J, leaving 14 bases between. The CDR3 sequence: CASSQRGRVSEAFF. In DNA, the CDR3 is TGCGCCAGCAGCCAGCGAGGACGGGTTTCTGAAGCTTTCTTT.

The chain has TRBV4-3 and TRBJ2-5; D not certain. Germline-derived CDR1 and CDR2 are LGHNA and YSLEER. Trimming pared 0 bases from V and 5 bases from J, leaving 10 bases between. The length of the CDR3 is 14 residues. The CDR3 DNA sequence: TGCGCCAGCAGCCAAGATTTGGGTTGGGAGACCCAGTACTTC. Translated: CASSQDLGWETQYF.

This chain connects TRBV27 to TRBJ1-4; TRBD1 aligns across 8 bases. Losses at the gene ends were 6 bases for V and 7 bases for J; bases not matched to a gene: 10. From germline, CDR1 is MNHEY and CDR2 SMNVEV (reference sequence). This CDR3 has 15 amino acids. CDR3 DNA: TGTGCCAGCAGCCTGGAACAGGGGGTTGGTGAAAAACTGTTTTTT. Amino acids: CASSLEQGVGEKLFF.

In DNA form, the CDR3 reads TGTGCCAGCAGCGTGGGCATTATCGCGAACACCGGGGAGCTGTTTTTT. It translates to CASSVGIIANTGELFF. This chain links TRBV9 with TRBJ2-2; D ambiguous. This CDR3 spans 16 amino acids. Trimming left V 2 bases short and J 0 bases short, with 11 bases between. Germline V gene sequence: CDR1 SGDLS, CDR2 YYNGEE.

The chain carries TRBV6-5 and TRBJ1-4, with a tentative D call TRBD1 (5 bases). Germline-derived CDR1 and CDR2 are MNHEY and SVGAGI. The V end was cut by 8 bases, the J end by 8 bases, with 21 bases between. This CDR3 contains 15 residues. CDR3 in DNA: TGTGCCAGCTCCTTAGACAGCCTCCCTGGGGAAAAACTGTTTTTT. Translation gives CASSLDSLPGEKLFF.

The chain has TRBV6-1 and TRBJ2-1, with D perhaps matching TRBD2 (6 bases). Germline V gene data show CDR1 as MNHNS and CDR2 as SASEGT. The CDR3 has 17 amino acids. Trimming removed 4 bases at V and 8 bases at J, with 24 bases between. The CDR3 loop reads CASSGRLVKGLTDEQFF. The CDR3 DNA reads TGTGCCAGCAGTGGGAGACTAGTTAAGGGTTTAACCGATGAGCAGTTCTTC.

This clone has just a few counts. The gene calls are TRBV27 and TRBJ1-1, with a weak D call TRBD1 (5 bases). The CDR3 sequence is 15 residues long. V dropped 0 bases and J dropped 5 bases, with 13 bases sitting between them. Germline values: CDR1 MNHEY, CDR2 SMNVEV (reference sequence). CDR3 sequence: CASSLSVVRVTEAFF. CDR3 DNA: TGTGCCAGCAGTTTATCTGTTGTCAGGGTAACTGAAGCTTTCTTT.

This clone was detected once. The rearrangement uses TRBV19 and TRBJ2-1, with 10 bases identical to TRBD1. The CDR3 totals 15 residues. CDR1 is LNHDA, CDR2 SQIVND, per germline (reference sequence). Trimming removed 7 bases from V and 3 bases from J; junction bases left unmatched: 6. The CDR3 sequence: CASTPGQGNYNEQFF. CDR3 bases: TGTGCCAGTACTCCGGGACAGGGGAACTACAATGAGCAGTTCTTC.